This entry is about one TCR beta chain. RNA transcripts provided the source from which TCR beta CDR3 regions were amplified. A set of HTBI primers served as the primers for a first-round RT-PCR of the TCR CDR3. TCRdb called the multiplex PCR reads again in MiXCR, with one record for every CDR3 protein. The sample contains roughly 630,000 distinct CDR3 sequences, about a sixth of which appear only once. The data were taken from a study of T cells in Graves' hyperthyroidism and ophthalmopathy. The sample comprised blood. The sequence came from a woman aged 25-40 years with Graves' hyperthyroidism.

CDR3 protein: CASSSIGAGTGQYF. CDR3 bases: TGTGCCAGCAGCTCAATAGGAGCAGGGACGGGGCAGTACTTC. V usage is TRBV6-2 or TRBV6-3 and J usage is TRBJ2-7; tentatively, D is TRBD1 or TRBD2 (5 bases each). With 6 bases removed from V and 9 bases from J, the gap between germline ends came to 21 bases. This CDR3 has 14 residues. Germline CDR1 MNHEY, CDR2 SVGEGT.